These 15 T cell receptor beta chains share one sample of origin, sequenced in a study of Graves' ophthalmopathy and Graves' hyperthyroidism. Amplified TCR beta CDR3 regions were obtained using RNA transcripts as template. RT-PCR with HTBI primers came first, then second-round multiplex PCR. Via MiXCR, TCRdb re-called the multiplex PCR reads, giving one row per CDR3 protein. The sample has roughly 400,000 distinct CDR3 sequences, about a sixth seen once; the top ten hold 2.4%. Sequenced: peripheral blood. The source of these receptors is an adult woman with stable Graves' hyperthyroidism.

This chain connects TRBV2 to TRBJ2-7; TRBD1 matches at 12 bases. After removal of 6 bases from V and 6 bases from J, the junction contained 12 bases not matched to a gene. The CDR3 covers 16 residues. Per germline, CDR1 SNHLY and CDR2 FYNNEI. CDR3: CASSQTPGQGAGEQYF. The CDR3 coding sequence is TGTGCCAGCAGCCAAACACCGGGACAGGGGGCAGGCGAGCAGTACTTC.

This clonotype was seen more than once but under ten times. The chain's CDR3 is CASSQEGGEAFF. In DNA, the CDR3 is TGTGCCAGCAGCCAAGAAGGAGGTGAAGCTTTCTTT. The rearrangement joins TRBV3-1 to TRBJ1-1; no clear D gene. Trimming cost V 0 bases and J 7 bases, with 6 bases left between them. CDR1 is LGHDT and CDR2 is YNNKEL in the germline V gene (reference sequence). The CDR3 spans 12 residues.

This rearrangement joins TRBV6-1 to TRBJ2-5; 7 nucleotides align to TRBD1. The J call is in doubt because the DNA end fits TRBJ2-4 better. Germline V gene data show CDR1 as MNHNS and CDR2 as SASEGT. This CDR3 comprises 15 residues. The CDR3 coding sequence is TGTGCCAGCAGTGAAGGTACAGTGGGACAGTACATTCAGTACTTC. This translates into CASSEGTVGQYIQYF.

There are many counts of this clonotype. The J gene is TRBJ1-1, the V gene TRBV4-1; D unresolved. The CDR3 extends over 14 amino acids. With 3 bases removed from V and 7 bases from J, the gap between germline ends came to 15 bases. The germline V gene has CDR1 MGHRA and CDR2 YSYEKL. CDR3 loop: CASSHLVRGIEAFF. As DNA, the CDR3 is TGCGCCAGCAGCCATCTGGTACGTGGGATTGAAGCTTTCTTT.

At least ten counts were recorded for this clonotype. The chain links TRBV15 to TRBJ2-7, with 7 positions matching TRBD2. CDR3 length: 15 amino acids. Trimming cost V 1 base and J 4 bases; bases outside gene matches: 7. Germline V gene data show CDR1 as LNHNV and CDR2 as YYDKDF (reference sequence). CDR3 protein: CATSRAPAGKYEQYF. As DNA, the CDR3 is TGTGCCACCAGCAGAGCTCCAGCGGGAAAATACGAGCAGTACTTC.

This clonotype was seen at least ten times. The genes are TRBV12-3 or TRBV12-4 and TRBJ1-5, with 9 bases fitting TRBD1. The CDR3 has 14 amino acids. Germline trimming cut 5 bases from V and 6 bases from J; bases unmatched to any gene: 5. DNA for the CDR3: TGTGCCAGCAGTCCCGGGACAGGGTTTCAGCCCCAGCATTTT. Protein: CASSPGTGFQPQHF.

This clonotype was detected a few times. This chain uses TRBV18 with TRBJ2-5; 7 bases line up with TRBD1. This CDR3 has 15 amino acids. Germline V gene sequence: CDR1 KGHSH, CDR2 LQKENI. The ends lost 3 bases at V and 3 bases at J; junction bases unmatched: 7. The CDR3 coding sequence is TGTGCCAGCTCACCCCCACCGGGACAGAAAGAGACCCAGTACTTC. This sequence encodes CASSPPPGQKETQYF.

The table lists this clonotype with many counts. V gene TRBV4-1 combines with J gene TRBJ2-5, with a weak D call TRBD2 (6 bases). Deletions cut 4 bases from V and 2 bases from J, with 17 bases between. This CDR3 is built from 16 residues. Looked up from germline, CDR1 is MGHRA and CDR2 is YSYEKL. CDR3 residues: CASSPLPRLGQETQYF. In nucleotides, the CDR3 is TGCGCCAGCAGCCCCCTACCGAGACTAGGGCAAGAGACCCAGTACTTC.

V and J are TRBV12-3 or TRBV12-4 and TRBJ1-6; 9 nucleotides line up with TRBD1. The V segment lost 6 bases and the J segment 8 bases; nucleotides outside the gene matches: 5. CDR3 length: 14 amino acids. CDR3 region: CASRETGGHSPLHF. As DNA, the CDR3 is TGTGCCAGCAGGGAGACAGGGGGTCATTCACCCCTCCACTTT.

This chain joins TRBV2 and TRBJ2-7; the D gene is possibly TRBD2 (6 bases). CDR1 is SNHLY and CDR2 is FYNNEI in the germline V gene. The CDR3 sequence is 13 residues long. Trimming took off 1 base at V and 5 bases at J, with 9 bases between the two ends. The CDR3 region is CASSEVGGDEQYF. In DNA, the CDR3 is TGTGCCAGCAGTGAAGTGGGGGGAGACGAGCAGTACTTC.

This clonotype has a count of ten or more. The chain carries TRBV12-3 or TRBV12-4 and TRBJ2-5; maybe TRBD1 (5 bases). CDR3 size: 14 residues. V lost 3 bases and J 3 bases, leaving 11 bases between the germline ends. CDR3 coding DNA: TGTGCCAGCAGTTTGATTCCCAGGGAAGAGACCCAGTACTTC. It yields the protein CASSLIPREETQYF.

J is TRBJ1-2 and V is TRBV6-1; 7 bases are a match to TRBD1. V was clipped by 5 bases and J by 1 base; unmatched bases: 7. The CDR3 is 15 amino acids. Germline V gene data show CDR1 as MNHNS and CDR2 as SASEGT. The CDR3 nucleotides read TGTGCCAGCAGTCCATGGAGGGACAGTAACTATGGCTACACCTTC. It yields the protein CASSPWRDSNYGYTF.

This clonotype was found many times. For the CDR3, the DNA is TGTGCCATCAGTGACCGACAGGGCGACGAGCAGTACTTC. Translating it yields CAISDRQGDEQYF. The chain is built from TRBV10-3 and TRBJ2-7; 7 positions agree with TRBD1. The J segment lost 5 bases and the V segment lost 3 bases, leaving 4 bases of the junction unmatched. CDR3 length: 13 amino acids. Germline V lookup: CDR1 ENHRY, CDR2 SYGVKD.

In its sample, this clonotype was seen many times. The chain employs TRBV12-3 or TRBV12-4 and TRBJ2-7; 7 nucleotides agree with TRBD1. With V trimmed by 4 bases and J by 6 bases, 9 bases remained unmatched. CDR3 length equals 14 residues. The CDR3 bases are TGTGCCAGCAGTTCTCGGGACAGACTGCTCGAGCAGTACTTC. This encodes CASSSRDRLLEQYF.

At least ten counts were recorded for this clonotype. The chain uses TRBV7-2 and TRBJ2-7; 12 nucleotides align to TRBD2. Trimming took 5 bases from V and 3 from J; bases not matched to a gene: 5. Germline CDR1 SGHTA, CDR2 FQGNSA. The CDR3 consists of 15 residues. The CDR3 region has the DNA TGTGCCAGCAGCCCGGGACTAGCGGGCCGCTACGAGCAGTACTTC. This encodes CASSPGLAGRYEQYF. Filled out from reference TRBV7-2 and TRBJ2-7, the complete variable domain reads GAGVSQSPSNKVTEKGKDVELRCDPISGHTALYWYRQSLGQGLEFLIYFQGNSAPDKSGLPSDRFSAERTGGSVSTLTIQRTQQEDSAVYLCASSPGLAGRYEQYFGPGTRLTVT.